These 20 T cell receptor beta chains were all obtained from the same sample, sequenced in a study of Graves' ophthalmopathy and Graves' hyperthyroidism. CDR3 regions of TCR beta were amplified from RNA transcripts. Scientists carried out first-round RT-PCR using HTBI primers and then a second-round multiplex PCR. TCRdb reprocessed the multiplex PCR reads with MiXCR, giving one entry per CDR3 protein. The repertoire consists of a few hundred thousand distinct CDR3 sequences, with about a sixth occurring once and the leading ten covering 2% to 2.5%. Specimen: peripheral blood. These TCRs come from an adult woman with stable Graves' hyperthyroidism.

This clonotype has ten or more counts. The chain recombines TRBV28 with TRBJ2-7; TRBD2 matches at 11 bases. There are 15 residues in the CDR3. CDR1 is MDHEN, CDR2 SYDVKM, per germline. V lost 3 bases, J lost 5 bases, and 6 bases stayed unmatched. CDR3 region: CASSFDSGRAHEQYF. The CDR3 coding sequence is TGTGCCAGCAGTTTCGATAGCGGGAGGGCCCACGAGCAGTACTTC.

This clonotype was counted ten times or more. This chain joins TRBV20-1 and TRBJ2-7; 9 bases map to TRBD1. The germline V gene has CDR1 DFQATT and CDR2 SNEGSKA (reference sequence). Trimming cost V 6 bases and J 5 bases; bases outside gene matches: 14. The CDR3 contains 15 residues. The DNA of the CDR3 is TGCAGTGCCAGAAGACCGGGACAGGGTATTCACGAGCAGTACTTC. Translating gives CSARRPGQGIHEQYF.

This clonotype was seen at least ten times. This chain connects TRBV15 to TRBJ1-5, with D unclear. V shed 5 bases and J shed 1 base, with 15 bases lying between them. The germline V gene encodes CDR1 LNHNV and CDR2 YYDKDF (reference sequence). The CDR3 sequence is 16 residues long. The CDR3 bases are TGTGCCACCAGCCGTTTCGGCAGCGTAAGCAATCAGCCCCAGCATTTT. This sequence encodes CATSRFGSVSNQPQHF.

In its sample, this clonotype was seen many times. The rearrangement joins TRBV12-5 to TRBJ1-1; D not resolved. The CDR3 has 15 amino acids. V lost 1 base and J 1 base, leaving 10 bases between the germline ends. CDR1 LGHNT and CDR2 FRNRAP come from the germline V gene. This CDR3 is CASGLEYWSNTEAFF. DNA of the CDR3: TGTGCTAGTGGTTTGGAATATTGGTCGAACACTGAAGCTTTCTTT.

Comments on this clonotype: One base away lies a much larger clone, so this may be a sequencing read error. V gene TRBV7-2 combines with J gene TRBJ1-5; D ambiguous. The CDR3 contains 13 residues. Germline CDR1 and CDR2: SGHTA and FQGNSA. The CDR3 sequence: CVSSLESGAPQHF. In nucleotides, the CDR3 is TGTGTCAGCAGCTTAGAGTCTGGTGCCCCCCAGCATTTT.

The V call is TRBV13, the J call TRBJ1-5; TRBD1 matches 9 bases. Trimming took 5 bases from V and 4 from J; bases not matched to a gene: 6. The CDR3 covers 15 residues. Per germline, CDR1 PRHDT and CDR2 FYEKMQ (reference sequence). This CDR3 is CASSNGGTGNQPQHF. The CDR3 region has the DNA TGTGCCAGCAGCAACGGGGGGACAGGGAATCAGCCCCAGCATTTT. The full variable domain, in which reference TRBV13 and TRBJ1-5 provide the parts outside the CDR3, is AAGVIQSPRHLIKEKRETATLKCYPIPRHDTVYWYQQGPGQDPQFLISFYEKMQSDKGSIPDRFSAQQFSDYHSELNMSSLELGDSALYFCASSNGGTGNQPQHFGDGTRLSIL.

This clonotype has only a few counts. This sequence may be a read error, since a much larger clone differs from it by one base. The genes are TRBV15 and TRBJ1-6; D remains ambiguous. Germline CDR1 and CDR2: LNHNV and YYDKDF (reference sequence). The CDR3 runs 14 residues. The CDR3 DNA reads TGTGCCACCAGCAGAGGGTTAGGGTGGTCACACCTCCACTTT. This codes for CATSRGLGWSHLHF.

In its sample, this clonotype was seen a few times. The CDR3 spells CASSTPGTGSREQYF. CDR3 sequence (DNA): TGCGCCAGCAGCACTCCAGGGACAGGAAGTCGCGAGCAGTACTTC. V usage is TRBV5-1 and J usage is TRBJ2-7; 8 nucleotides match TRBD1. J was trimmed by 6 bases and V by 4 bases; bases with no gene match: 12. Germline CDR1 is SGHRS and CDR2 is YFSETQ. CDR3 length: 15 amino acids. The whole variable domain, filled in from reference TRBV5-1 and TRBJ2-7, reads KAGVTQTPRYLIKTRGQQVTLSCSPISGHRSVSWYQQTPGQGLQFLFEYFSETQRNKGNFPGRFSGRQFSNSRSEMNVSTLELGDSALYLCASSTPGTGSREQYFGPGTRLTVT.

This clonotype has at least ten counts. V is TRBV6-5 and J is TRBJ2-7, with 12 bases matching TRBD1. Trimming took 0 bases from V and 3 from J; bases not matched to a gene: 6. The CDR3 is made up of 17 amino acids. Germline V gene data show CDR1 as MNHEY and CDR2 as SVGAGI. Written as DNA, the CDR3 is TGTGCCAGCAGTTACTCGGGACAGGGGGCAGACTTCTACGAGCAGTACTTC. This encodes CASSYSGQGADFYEQYF.

This clonotype occurred many times. V usage is TRBV15 and J usage is TRBJ2-4; no clear D gene. The CDR3 contains 13 residues. Germline V gene data show CDR1 as LNHNV and CDR2 as YYDKDF (reference sequence). Trimming took off 0 bases at V and 6 bases at J, with 6 bases between the two ends. This CDR3 reads CATSRDKGNIQYF. The CDR3, as DNA: TGTGCCACCAGCAGAGATAAAGGAAACATTCAGTACTTC.

This clonotype was found many times. The V call is TRBV10-2, the J call TRBJ1-2; D gene unclear. The germline V and J ends were trimmed by 0 bases and 6 bases, with 11 bases remaining between them. The CDR3 is made up of 14 amino acids. The germline V gene has CDR1 WSHSY and CDR2 SAAADI. The CDR3 DNA reads as TGCGCCAGCAGTGAGTCCATGTTTGTGGATGGCTACACCTTC. This codes for CASSESMFVDGYTF.

This clonotype was detected many times. This chain connects TRBV5-1 to TRBJ1-5; 7 bases are a match to TRBD1. The assigned J gene may be wrong: the sequence end matches TRBJ2-3 better. Per the germline V gene, CDR1 is SGHRS and CDR2 is YFSETQ. The CDR3 has 15 amino acids. This CDR3 reads CASSLYAGGNQPQYF. The CDR3 region has the DNA TGCGCCAGCAGCTTGTACGCAGGGGGAAATCAGCCCCAGTATTTT.

This clonotype was observed at least ten times. The chain joins TRBV7-8 to TRBJ2-7; TRBD1 matches at 9 bases. V shed 1 base, J shed 4 bases, and the junction held 8 bases outside the gene matches. This CDR3 spans 16 amino acids. Germline CDR1 reads SGHVS; CDR2 reads FQNEAQ. As DNA, the CDR3 is TGTGCCAGCAGCTTAGTCCTACGGGGACAGGGTTACGAGCAGTACTTC. Translating gives CASSLVLRGQGYEQYF.

At least ten counts were recorded for this clonotype. This chain joins TRBV12-3 or TRBV12-4 and TRBJ1-1; D remains unclear. This CDR3 comprises 12 residues. The V and J ends lost 6 bases and 5 bases respectively, with 10 bases between them. The DNA of the CDR3 is TGTGCCAGCAGAACACAGAGTACTGAAGCTTTCTTT. Translated: CASRTQSTEAFF.

In its sample, this clonotype was seen many times. V and J are TRBV6-2 or TRBV6-3 and TRBJ1-1, with 7 bases identical to TRBD1. The trim removed 2 bases at V and 1 base at J, leaving 7 bases unmatched. CDR1 and CDR2 from the germline V gene are MNHEY and SVGEGT. The CDR3 spans 16 residues. CDR3 nucleotide sequence: TGTGCCAGCAGTTACCCTCAGGGGGGGAAGAACACTGAAGCTTTCTTT. This encodes CASSYPQGGKNTEAFF.

This clonotype was detected many times. The V and J genes are TRBV6-1 and TRBJ1-5, with 9 bases that match TRBD1. This CDR3 comprises 15 residues. Germline V gene lookup returns CDR1 MNHNS and CDR2 SASEGT. With V trimmed by 6 bases and J by 6 bases, 9 bases remained unmatched. CDR3 sequence reads: CASSLDRGSGQPQHF. The CDR3, as DNA: TGTGCCAGCAGCTTGGACAGGGGCTCGGGTCAGCCCCAGCATTTT.

This clonotype was detected only once. The gene calls are TRBV12-3 or TRBV12-4 and TRBJ1-2; D is uncertain. CDR3 size: 14 residues. The ends were cut back, 3 bases at V and 2 bases at J, with 10 bases in the middle. In nucleotides, the CDR3 is TGTGCCAGCAGTTTTGACATATCCAACTATGGCTACACCTTC. Translated: CASSFDISNYGYTF.

A note on this clonotype: A single base separates this from a much larger clone, so it may be a read error. The chain couples TRBV28 to TRBJ2-2; D may correspond to TRBD1 or TRBD2 (5 bases each). The germline CDR1 and CDR2 sequences are MDHEN and SYDVKM. CDR3 length: 13 residues. CDR3 loop: CASSPLQAGELLF. The CDR3 nucleotides read TGTGCCAGCAGCCCCTTACAGGCCGGGGAGCTGTTGTTT. Complete variable domain (other parts from reference TRBV28 and TRBJ2-2): DVKVTQSSRYLVKRTGEKVFLECVQDMDHENMFWYRQDPGLGLRLIYFSYDVKMKEKGDIPEGYSVSREKKERFSLILESASTNQTSMYLCASSPLQAGELLFGEGSRLTVL.

The chain is built from TRBV20-1 and TRBJ1-6; 9 nucleotides agree with TRBD1. V lost 0 bases, J lost 9 bases, and 9 bases stayed unmatched. The CDR3 covers 16 residues. Germline V gene data show CDR1 as DFQATT and CDR2 as SNEGSKA (reference sequence). The CDR3 region has the DNA TGCAGTGCTAGAGATCGGAGACAGGGGGATGCTTCACCCCTCCACTTT. It codes for CSARDRRQGDASPLHF.

Points on this clonotype: Given a much more abundant clone one base away, this may be a read error. The chain has TRBV29-1 and TRBJ2-7; 8 positions match TRBD1. Germline loops: CDR1 SQVTM, CDR2 ANQGSEA. The J segment lost 0 bases and the V segment lost 7 bases, leaving 17 bases of the junction unmatched. The CDR3 is 17 amino acids. CDR3 sequence reads: CSENPTGQGNSSYEQYF. DNA for the CDR3: TGCAGCGAGAATCCTACCGGACAGGGTAACAGCTCCTACGAGCAGTACTTC.